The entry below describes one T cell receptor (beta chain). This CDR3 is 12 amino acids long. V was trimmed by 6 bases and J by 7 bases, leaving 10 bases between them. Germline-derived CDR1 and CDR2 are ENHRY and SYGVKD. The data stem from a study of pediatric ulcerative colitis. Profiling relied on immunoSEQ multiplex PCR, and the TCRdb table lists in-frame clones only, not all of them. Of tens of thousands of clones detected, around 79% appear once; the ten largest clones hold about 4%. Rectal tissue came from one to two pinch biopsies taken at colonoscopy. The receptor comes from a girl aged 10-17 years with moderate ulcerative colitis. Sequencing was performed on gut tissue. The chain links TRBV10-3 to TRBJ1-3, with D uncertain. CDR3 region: CAIRDQANTIYF. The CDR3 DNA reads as TGTGCCATCAGGGACCAGGCGAACACCATATATTTT.